Listed below are T cell receptor beta chains from one sample, sequenced in a study of T cells in Graves' hyperthyroidism and ophthalmopathy. TCRdb reprocessed the multiplex PCR reads with MiXCR, giving one entry per CDR3 protein. The sample yields about 740,000 distinct CDR3 sequences, approximately 15% seen once. The sample was blood. Source of these receptors: a young woman with Graves' hyperthyroidism. CDR3s include the opening cysteine and the closing phenylalanine or tryptophan. The order of the fields is J gene, V gene, D gene, clone size, CDR3 DNA, CDR3 protein. D genes are given only for firm matches. Clone size appears in some rows only: once, few, many, or a class for an expanded clone.

TRBJ2-7,TRBV6-2/TRBV6-3,-,many,TGTGCCAGCAGTTGGCCCGGCGGGATCTACGAGCAGTACTTC,CASSWPGGIYEQYF
TRBJ2-5,TRBV28,TRBD2,many,TGTGCCAGCAGTCCCATTACTAGCGGGGACCAGACCCAGTACTTC,CASSPITSGDQTQYF
TRBJ2-7,TRBV28,TRBD2,many,TGTGCCAGCAGTTCTGCTTGGAGCGGGAGGGGAGAGCAGTACTTC,CASSSAWSGRGEQYF
TRBJ1-2,TRBV3-1,TRBD1,many,TGTGCCAGCAGCCAACCGGGACAGGGAACGAGCGGCTACACCTTC,CASSQPGQGTSGYTF
TRBJ2-5,TRBV6-2/TRBV6-3,TRBD2,few,TGTGCCAGCAGTTCCCAAGCGGGAGCGGAGACCCAGTACTTC,CASSSQAGAETQYF
TRBJ2-7,TRBV5-4,-,many,TGTGCCAGCAGCTTGGGGCCGTCGGGTACGTCCTACGAGCAGTACTTC,CASSLGPSGTSYEQYF
TRBJ1-2,TRBV5-5,TRBD1,-,TGTGGCAGCAGCACCCCCGGGACAGGGTATATCTATGGCTACACCTTC,CGSSTPGTGYIYGYTF
TRBJ2-7,TRBV6-6,-,many,TGTGCCAGCAGTTACGGGGCCGCCTACGAGCAGTACTTC,CASSYGAAYEQYF
TRBJ1-1,TRBV3-1,-,many,TGTGCCAGCAGCCAAGATAGGCCCACTGAAGCTTTCTTT,CASSQDRPTEAFF
TRBJ2-1,TRBV7-9,TRBD2,few,TGTGCCAGCAGGCGGAGCGGGGGCAATGAGCAGTTCTTC,CASRRSGGNEQFF
TRBJ2-1,TRBV7-2,TRBD2,many,TGTGCCAGCAGCTTAACCGGGGGGACGGATGAGCAGTTCTTC,CASSLTGGTDEQFF
TRBJ2-7,TRBV5-1,-,many,TGTGCCAGCAGCCTCGACAGTTACTCCTACGAGCAGTACTTC,CASSLDSYSYEQYF
TRBJ1-5,TRBV2,-,many,TGTGCCAGCAGCAGAGGGACACGAGCTAACCAGCCCCAGCATTTT,CASSRGTRANQPQHF
TRBJ1-2,TRBV2,-,many,TGTGCCAGCAGTGATCGTACAGGGCGGTATGGCTACACCTTC,CASSDRTGRYGYTF
TRBJ2-1,TRBV29-1,TRBD2,-,TGCAGCGTTGAAGATCGGCGGACTAGCGGGAGGTATGAGCAGTTCTTC,CSVEDRRTSGRYEQFF
TRBJ2-1,TRBV19,TRBD2,-,TGTGCCAGCCAGCCGGGGGTGGGAGGGCCTGGTAATGAGCAGTTCTTC,CASQPGVGGPGNEQFF
TRBJ2-7,TRBV11-3,TRBD1,many,TGTGCCAGCAGCAACCGGGACAGGGGGACCTACGAGCAGTACTTC,CASSNRDRGTYEQYF
TRBJ2-1,TRBV30,-,many,TGTGCCTGGAGTGTTTTGGGTGTGCAGTTCTTC,CAWSVLGVQFF
TRBJ2-4,TRBV5-5,-,-,TGTGCCAGCAGCTTCTTTAAGGGCAGGACTGTCGACTACATTCAGTACTTC,CASSFFKGRTVDYIQYF
TRBJ2-7,TRBV11-2,-,many,TGTGCCAGCAGCTTAGCCGGACTATTCTCCTACGAGCAGTACTTC,CASSLAGLFSYEQYF
TRBJ2-7,TRBV28,-,-,TGTGCCAGCAGTTCCTTGCTCCACGAGCAGTACTTC,CASSSLLHEQYF
TRBJ2-1,TRBV5-1,TRBD2,-,TGCGCCAGCAGCTTATTAGCGGGACTGGATGAGCAGTTCTTC,CASSLLAGLDEQFF
TRBJ2-3,TRBV6-2/TRBV6-3,TRBD2,few,TGTGCCAGCAGTTACCAGCAGCGGGAGCCCCGCACAGATACGCAGTATTTT,CASSYQQREPRTDTQYF
TRBJ1-1,TRBV10-3,-,many,TGTGCCATCAGTTCGGAACTCACTGGGACTGAAGCTTTCTTT,CAISSELTGTEAFF
TRBJ1-4,TRBV6-5,-,-,TGTGCCAGCAGTTCCGCCAATGAAAAACTGTTTTTT,CASSSANEKLFF
TRBJ1-2,TRBV3-1,-,many,TGTGCCAGCGACGACCGTGGGGGGCGCGGTGGCTACACCTTC,CASDDRGGRGGYTF
TRBJ1-4,TRBV2,-,-,TGTGCCAGCAGTGTGGGGGGGGCTGGGGAAAAACTGTTTTTT,CASSVGGAGEKLFF